These T cell receptor beta chains were read from a single sample in a study of CD8+ T cells in alopecia areata. Method: immunoSEQ multiplex PCR; TCRdb's copy keeps in-frame clones and lacks some. The sample shows 200,000 or so clones, 55% to 75% of them seen only once. The specimen was CD4+ T cells sorted from blood, collected at week 24, from a patient treated with tofacitinib. The receptors here all came from a human donor with alopecia areata. Each CDR3 is given with its conserved first and last residue. Each record gives: clone size, D gene, CDR3 length, J gene, V gene, CDR3 protein, CDR3 DNA. A D gene is named only where the DNA matches it firmly. Only part of the rows carry a size: once, few, many, or a class if the clone is expanded.

clone size: -; D gene: -; CDR3 length: 13; J gene: TRBJ1-4; V gene: TRBV30; CDR3 protein: CAWSRQGSEKLFF; CDR3 DNA: TGTGCCTGGAGTAGGCAGGGAAGCGAAAAACTGTTTTTT
clone size: -; D gene: -; CDR3 length: 13; J gene: TRBJ1-2; V gene: TRBV7-2; CDR3 protein: CASSRQGGAGYTF; CDR3 DNA: TGTGCCAGCAGCCGCCAGGGTGGGGCGGGCTACACCTTC
clone size: -; D gene: TRBD1; CDR3 length: 15; J gene: TRBJ1-2; V gene: TRBV6-6; CDR3 protein: CASSYYQGAPYGYTF; CDR3 DNA: TGTGCCAGCAGTTATTACCAGGGGGCTCCCTATGGCTACACCTTC
clone size: -; D gene: -; CDR3 length: 16; J gene: TRBJ1-1; V gene: TRBV29-1; CDR3 protein: CSVGREKGLMNTEAFF; CDR3 DNA: TGCAGCGTTGGTCGGGAAAAGGGCCTCATGAACACTGAAGCTTTCTTT
clone size: -; D gene: -; CDR3 length: 15; J gene: TRBJ1-2; V gene: TRBV4-1; CDR3 protein: CASSQGGRLNYGYTF; CDR3 DNA: TGCGCCAGCAGCCAAGGAGGGCGGCTAAACTATGGCTACACCTTC
clone size: few; D gene: -; CDR3 length: 18; J gene: TRBJ2-6; V gene: TRBV5-4; CDR3 protein: CASSQGGLGGAGANVLTF; CDR3 DNA: TGTGCCAGCAGCCAAGGGGGGTTAGGGGGCGCTGGGGCCAACGTCCTGACTTTC
clone size: few; D gene: -; CDR3 length: 13; J gene: TRBJ2-6; V gene: TRBV7-2; CDR3 protein: CASSAPTVRVLTF; CDR3 DNA: TGTGCCAGCAGCGCCCCGACCGTTCGTGTCCTGACTTTC
clone size: once; D gene: -; CDR3 length: 14; J gene: TRBJ2-5; V gene: TRBV4-1; CDR3 protein: CASSQVPSKETQYF; CDR3 DNA: TGCGCCAGCAGCCAAGTACCTAGCAAGGAGACCCAGTACTTC
clone size: few; D gene: -; CDR3 length: 13; J gene: TRBJ1-6; V gene: TRBV6-5; CDR3 protein: CASNRNRDSPLHF; CDR3 DNA: TGTGCCAGCAACCGAAACAGGGACTCACCCCTCCACTTT
clone size: -; D gene: -; CDR3 length: 14; J gene: TRBJ1-5; V gene: TRBV29-1; CDR3 protein: CSVGDGNSNQPQHF; CDR3 DNA: TGCAGCGTTGGGGACGGGAATAGCAATCAGCCCCAGCATTTT
clone size: -; D gene: -; CDR3 length: 13; J gene: TRBJ2-3; V gene: TRBV4-2; CDR3 protein: CASSQVLTDTQYF; CDR3 DNA: TGTGCCAGCAGCCAAGTACTCACAGATACGCAGTATTTT
clone size: few; D gene: -; CDR3 length: 16; J gene: TRBJ2-5; V gene: TRBV9; CDR3 protein: CASSVSTSSTQETQYF; CDR3 DNA: TGTGCCAGCAGCGTAAGTACGAGCAGCACTCAAGAGACCCAGTACTTC
clone size: -; D gene: TRBD1; CDR3 length: 14; J gene: TRBJ2-7; V gene: TRBV5-4; CDR3 protein: CASSTDRGQVEQYF; CDR3 DNA: TGTGCCAGCAGCACCGACAGGGGGCAAGTCGAGCAGTACTTC